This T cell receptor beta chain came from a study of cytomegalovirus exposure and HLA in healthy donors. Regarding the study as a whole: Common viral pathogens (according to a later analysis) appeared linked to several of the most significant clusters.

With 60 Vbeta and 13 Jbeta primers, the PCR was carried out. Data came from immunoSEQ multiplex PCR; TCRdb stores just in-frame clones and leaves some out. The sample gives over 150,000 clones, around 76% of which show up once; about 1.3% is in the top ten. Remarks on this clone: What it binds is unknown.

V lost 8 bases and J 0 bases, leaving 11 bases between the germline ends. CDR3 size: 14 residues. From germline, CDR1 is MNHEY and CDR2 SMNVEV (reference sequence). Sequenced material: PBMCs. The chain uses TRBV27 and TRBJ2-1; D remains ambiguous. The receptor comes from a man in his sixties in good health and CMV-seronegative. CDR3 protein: CASYSRSSYNEQFF. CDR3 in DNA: TGTGCCAGCTATAGCCGGAGCTCCTACAATGAGCAGTTCTTC.